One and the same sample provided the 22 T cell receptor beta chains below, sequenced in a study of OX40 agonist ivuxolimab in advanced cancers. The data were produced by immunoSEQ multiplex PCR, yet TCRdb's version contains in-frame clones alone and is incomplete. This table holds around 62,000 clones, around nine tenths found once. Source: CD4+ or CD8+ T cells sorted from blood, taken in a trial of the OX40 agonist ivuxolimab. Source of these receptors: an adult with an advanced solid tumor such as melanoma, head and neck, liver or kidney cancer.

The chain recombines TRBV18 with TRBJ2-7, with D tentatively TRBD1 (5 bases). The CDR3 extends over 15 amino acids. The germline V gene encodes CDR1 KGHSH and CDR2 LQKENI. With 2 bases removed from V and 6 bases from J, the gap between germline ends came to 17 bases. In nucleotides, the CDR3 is TGTGCCAGCTCACCAAGGACACCCGGTATTGGCGAGCAGTACTTC. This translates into CASSPRTPGIGEQYF. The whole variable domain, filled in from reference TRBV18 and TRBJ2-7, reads NAGVMQNPRHLVRRRGQEARLRCSPMKGHSHVYWYRQLPEEGLKFMVYLQKENIIDESGMPKERFSAEFPKEGPSILRIQQVVRGDSAAYFCASSPRTPGIGEQYFGPGTRLTVT.

The CDR3: CASSPPIRGSGNTIYF. CDR3 in DNA: TGTGCCAGCTCACCACCGATACGGGGCTCTGGAAACACCATATATTTT. The chain is built from TRBV18 and TRBJ1-3; D remains unclear. Germline values: CDR1 KGHSH, CDR2 LQKENI. CDR3 length: 16 residues. V was trimmed by 0 bases and J by 0 bases, leaving 9 bases between them.

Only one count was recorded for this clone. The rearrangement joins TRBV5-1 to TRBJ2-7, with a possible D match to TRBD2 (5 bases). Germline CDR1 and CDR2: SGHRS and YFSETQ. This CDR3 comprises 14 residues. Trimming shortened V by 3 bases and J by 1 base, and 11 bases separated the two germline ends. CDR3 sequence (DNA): TGCGCCAGCAGCTCGGACGGGATATCCTACGAGCAGTACTTC. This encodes CASSSDGISYEQYF.

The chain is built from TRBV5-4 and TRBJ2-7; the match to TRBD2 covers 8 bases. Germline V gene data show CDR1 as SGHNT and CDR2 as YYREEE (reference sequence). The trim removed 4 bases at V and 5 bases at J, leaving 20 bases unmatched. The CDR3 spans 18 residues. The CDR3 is CASSLGAGIQAGVHEQYF. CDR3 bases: TGTGCCAGCAGCCTAGGGGCTGGTATCCAAGCGGGAGTCCACGAGCAGTACTTC.

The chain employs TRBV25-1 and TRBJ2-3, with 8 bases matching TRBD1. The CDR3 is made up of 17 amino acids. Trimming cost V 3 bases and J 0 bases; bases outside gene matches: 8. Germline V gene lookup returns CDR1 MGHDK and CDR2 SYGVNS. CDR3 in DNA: TGTGCCAGCAGTGAGCCGGGACAGGCGTCTAGCACAGATACGCAGTATTTT. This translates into CASSEPGQASSTDTQYF.

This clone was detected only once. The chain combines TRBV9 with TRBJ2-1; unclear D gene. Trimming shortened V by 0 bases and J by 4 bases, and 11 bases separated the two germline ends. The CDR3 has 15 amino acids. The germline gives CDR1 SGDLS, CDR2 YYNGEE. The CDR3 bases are TGTGCCAGCAGCGTAGCTATTACTATGTACAATGAGCAGTTCTTC. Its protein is CASSVAITMYNEQFF. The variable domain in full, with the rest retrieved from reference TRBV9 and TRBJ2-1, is DSGVTQTPKHLITATGQRVTLRCSPRSGDLSVYWYQQSLDQGLQFLIQYYNGEERAKGNILERFSAQQFPDLHSELNLSSLELGDSALYFCASSVAITMYNEQFFGPGTRLTVL.

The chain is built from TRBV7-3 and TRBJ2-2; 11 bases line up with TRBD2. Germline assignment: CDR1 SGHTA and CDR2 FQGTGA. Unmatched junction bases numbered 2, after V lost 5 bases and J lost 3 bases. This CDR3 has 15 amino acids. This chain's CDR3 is CASSKGLADTGELFF. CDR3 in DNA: TGTGCCAGCAGCAAGGGACTAGCGGACACCGGGGAGCTGTTTTTT.

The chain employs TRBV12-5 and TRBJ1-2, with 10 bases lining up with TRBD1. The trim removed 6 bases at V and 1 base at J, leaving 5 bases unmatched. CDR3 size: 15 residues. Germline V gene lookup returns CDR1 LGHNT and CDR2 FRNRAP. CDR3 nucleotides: TGTGCTAGTGGCCAAGGACAGGGGGATAACTATGGCTACACCTTC. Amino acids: CASGQGQGDNYGYTF.

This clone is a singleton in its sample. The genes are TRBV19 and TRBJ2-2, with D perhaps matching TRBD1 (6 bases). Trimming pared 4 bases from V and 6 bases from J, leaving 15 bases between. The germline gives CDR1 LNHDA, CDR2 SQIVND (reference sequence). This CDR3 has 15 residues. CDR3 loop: CASSNQGTMAGELFF. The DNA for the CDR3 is TGTGCCAGTAGTAATCAGGGGACGATGGCCGGGGAGCTGTTTTTT.

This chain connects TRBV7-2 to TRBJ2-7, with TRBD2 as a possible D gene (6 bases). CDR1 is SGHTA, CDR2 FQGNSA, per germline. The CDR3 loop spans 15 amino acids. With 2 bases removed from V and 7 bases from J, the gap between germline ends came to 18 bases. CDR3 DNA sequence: TGTGCCAGCAGCTTATCGGGACTTCTGCCGGGTGAGCAGTACTTC. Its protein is CASSLSGLLPGEQYF. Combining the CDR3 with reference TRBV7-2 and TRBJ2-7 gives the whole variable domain GAGVSQSPSNKVTEKGKDVELRCDPISGHTALYWYRQSLGQGLEFLIYFQGNSAPDKSGLPSDRFSAERTGGSVSTLTIQRTQQEDSAVYLCASSLSGLLPGEQYFGPGTRLTVT.

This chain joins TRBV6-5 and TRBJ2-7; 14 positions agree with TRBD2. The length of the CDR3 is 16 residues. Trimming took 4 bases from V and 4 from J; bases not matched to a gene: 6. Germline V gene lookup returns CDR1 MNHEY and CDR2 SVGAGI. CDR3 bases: TGTGCCAGCAGTTCGGCCGGGACTAGCGGGAGTTACGAGCAGTACTTC. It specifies CASSSAGTSGSYEQYF.

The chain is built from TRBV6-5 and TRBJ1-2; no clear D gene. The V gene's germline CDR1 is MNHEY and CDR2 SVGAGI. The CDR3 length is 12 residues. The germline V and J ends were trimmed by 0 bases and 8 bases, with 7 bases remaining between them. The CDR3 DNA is TGTGCCAGCAGTTACTCATATAACGGCTACACCTTC. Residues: CASSYSYNGYTF.

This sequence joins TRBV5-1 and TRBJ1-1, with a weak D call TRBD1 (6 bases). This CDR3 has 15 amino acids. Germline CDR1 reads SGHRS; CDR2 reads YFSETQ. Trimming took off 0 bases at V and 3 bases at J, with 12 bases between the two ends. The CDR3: CASSLGPGADTEAFF. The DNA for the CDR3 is TGCGCCAGCAGCTTGGGTCCGGGGGCGGACACTGAAGCTTTCTTT.

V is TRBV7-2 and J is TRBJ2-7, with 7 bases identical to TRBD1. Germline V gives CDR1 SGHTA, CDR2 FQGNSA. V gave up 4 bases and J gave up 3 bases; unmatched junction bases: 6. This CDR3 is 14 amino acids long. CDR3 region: CASSSRQGVYEQYF. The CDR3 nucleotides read TGTGCCAGCAGCTCTCGGCAGGGGGTCTACGAGCAGTACTTC.

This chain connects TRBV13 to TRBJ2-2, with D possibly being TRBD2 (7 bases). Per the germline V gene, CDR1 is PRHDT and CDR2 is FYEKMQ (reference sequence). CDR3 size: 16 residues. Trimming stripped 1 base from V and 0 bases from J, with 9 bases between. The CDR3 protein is CASSLVGGPNTGELFF. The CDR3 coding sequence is TGTGCCAGCAGCTTAGTCGGGGGGCCGAACACCGGGGAGCTGTTTTTT.

The CDR3 nucleotides are TGTGCCAGCACAGGGGCTAACTATGGCTACACCTTC. Amino acids: CASTGANYGYTF. V is TRBV11-3 and J is TRBJ1-2, with D possibly matching TRBD1 (6 bases). CDR3 length: 12 amino acids. Germline V CDR1 and CDR2: SGHNT, YENEEA. V was trimmed by 7 bases and J by 0 bases, leaving 6 bases between them.

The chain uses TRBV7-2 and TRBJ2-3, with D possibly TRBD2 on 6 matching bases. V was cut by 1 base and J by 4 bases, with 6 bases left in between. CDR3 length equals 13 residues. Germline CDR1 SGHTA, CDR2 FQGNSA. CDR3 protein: CASSLGLADTQYF. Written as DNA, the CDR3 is TGTGCCAGCAGCTTAGGACTAGCAGATACGCAGTATTTT.

The CDR3 here is CASIAPGQDEQYF. The DNA for the CDR3 is TGTGCCAGCATCGCGCCAGGGCAGGACGAGCAGTACTTC. V gene TRBV6-6 combines with J gene TRBJ2-5; tentatively, D is TRBD1 (5 bases). Matching the DNA end better, TRBJ2-7 makes the J call doubtful. Germline V lookup: CDR1 MNHNY, CDR2 SVGAGI (reference sequence). The CDR3 has 13 amino acids.

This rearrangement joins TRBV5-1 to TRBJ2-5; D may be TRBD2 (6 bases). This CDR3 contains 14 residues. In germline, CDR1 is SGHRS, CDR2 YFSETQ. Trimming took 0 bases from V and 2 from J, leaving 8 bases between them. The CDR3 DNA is TGCGCCAGCAGCTTGGCCGCGGGACAAGAGACCCAGTACTTC. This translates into CASSLAAGQETQYF.

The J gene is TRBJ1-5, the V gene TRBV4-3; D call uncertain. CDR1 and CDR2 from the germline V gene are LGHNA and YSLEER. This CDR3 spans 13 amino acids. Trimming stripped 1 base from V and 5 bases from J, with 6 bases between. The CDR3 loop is CASSQGVDQPQHF. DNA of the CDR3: TGCGCCAGCAGCCAAGGGGTAGATCAGCCCCAGCATTTT.

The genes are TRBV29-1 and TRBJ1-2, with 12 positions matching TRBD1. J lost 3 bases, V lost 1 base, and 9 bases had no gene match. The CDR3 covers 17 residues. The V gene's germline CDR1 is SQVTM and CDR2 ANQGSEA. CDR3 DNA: TGCAGCGTTGAAGCCCGGGGGGACAGGGGGCATGACTATGGCTACACCTTC. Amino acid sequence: CSVEARGDRGHDYGYTF.

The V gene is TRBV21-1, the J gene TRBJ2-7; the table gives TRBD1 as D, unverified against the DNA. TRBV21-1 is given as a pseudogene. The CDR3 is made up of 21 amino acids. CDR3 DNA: TGTGCCAGCAGCAAAGACGGGGGACAGGGGTTAGCGGGATATCAATCCTACGAGCAGTACTTC. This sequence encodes CASSKDGGQGLAGYQSYEQYF.